The rows below give T cell receptor beta chains drawn from one sample of a study of T cells in Graves' hyperthyroidism and ophthalmopathy. TCRdb fed the multiplex PCR reads into MiXCR, producing one record per CDR3 protein. The sample carries some 600,000 distinct CDR3 sequences, approximately 14% recorded once. The sample taken for sequencing was blood. The receptors stem from a woman between 25 and 40 years old with Graves' hyperthyroidism that later progressed to Graves' ophthalmopathy. The CDR3 runs from the conserved cysteine through the conserved F or W. The D gene is left open where the match is weak. The size entry is marked missing in some rows and otherwise reads once, few, many or a size class.

v_call	d_call	j_call	clone_size	cdr3_nt	cdr3_aa
TRBV11-1	TRBD1	TRBJ1-4	few	TGTGCCAGCAGCTTCGACAGGGTAGCGGAAAAACTGTTTTTT	CASSFDRVAEKLFF
TRBV6-1	TRBD2	TRBJ2-3	-	TGTGCCAGCAGCGAAATGGGACTAGCCGAGGCTACGCAGTATTTT	CASSEMGLAEATQYF
TRBV6-1	TRBD1	TRBJ2-3	many	TGTGCCAGCAGTACCGGGACAGGGGGCACAGATACGCAGTATTTT	CASSTGTGGTDTQYF
TRBV11-1	-	TRBJ2-7	-	TGTGCCAGCACCCGGGGACAAGGCTACGAGCAGTACTTC	CASTRGQGYEQYF
TRBV7-2	-	TRBJ2-5	many	TGTGCCAGCAGCTTAGCTGGACTGTGGACGGGGGAGACCCAGTACTTC	CASSLAGLWTGETQYF
TRBV7-9	-	TRBJ1-1	few	TGTGCCGGCCAAGTTAGGGGAGAGACTGAAGCTTTCTTT	CAGQVRGETEAFF
TRBV12-3/TRBV12-4	TRBD1	TRBJ1-3	many	TGTGCCAGCAGTAACACAGGGGGAACTGGAAACACCATATATTTT	CASSNTGGTGNTIYF
TRBV5-1	TRBD1	TRBJ2-7	many	TGCGCCAGCAGCCAAAAAACAGGGGCGATAGGGTACGAGCAGTACTTC	CASSQKTGAIGYEQYF
TRBV18	-	TRBJ1-1	many	TGTGCCAGCTCACGGGAGGGATCTGAAGCTTTCTTT	CASSREGSEAFF
TRBV6-1	TRBD2	TRBJ2-1	few	TGTGCCAGCATTGGAGGGAGGGCCTCCTACAATGAGCAGTTCTTC	CASIGGRASYNEQFF
TRBV7-9	TRBD1	TRBJ1-4	-	TGTGCCAGCAGCCCCCCCCTTGACAGGGCAGCTAATGAAAAACTGTTTTTT	CASSPPLDRAANEKLFF
TRBV12-3/TRBV12-4	-	TRBJ2-1	few	TGTGCCAGCAGTTACGCTCCCGGGACTTCATCCTACAATGAGCAGTTCTTC	CASSYAPGTSSYNEQFF
TRBV30	-	TRBJ1-2	many	TGTGCCTGGAGTGTCCCTCGACAGAACTATGGCTACACCTTC	CAWSVPRQNYGYTF
TRBV16	-	TRBJ1-1	many	TGTGCCAGCAGCCAATCGGGGGGCCGCCCTGAAGCTTTCTTT	CASSQSGGRPEAFF
TRBV28	-	TRBJ2-2	many	TGTGCCAGCAGTTTGGCCGGGAGTGGCGGGGAGCTGTTTTTT	CASSLAGSGGELFF
TRBV5-1	-	TRBJ1-6	many	TGCGCCAGCAGCACGGACGGATATAATTCACCCCTCCACTTT	CASSTDGYNSPLHF
TRBV20-1	TRBD2	TRBJ2-7	-	TGCAGTGCGGGGGGGGGGGAAGAGCAGTACTTC	CSAGGGEEQYF
TRBV7-6	TRBD1	TRBJ2-1	many	TGTGCCAGCAGCAACGGACAGGGTGAGCAGTTCTTC	CASSNGQGEQFF
TRBV6-4	TRBD2	TRBJ2-1	-	TGTGCCAGCAGTGACGTAGCGGGGGACAATGAGCAGTTCTTC	CASSDVAGDNEQFF
TRBV20-1	-	TRBJ2-5	-	TGCAGTGCTAGAGATATGGAAGTTCAAGAGACCCAGTACTTC	CSARDMEVQETQYF
TRBV6-1	-	TRBJ1-1	few	TGTGCCAGCAGCACCAGGGTTGTGAACACTGAAGCTTTCTTT	CASSTRVVNTEAFF
TRBV5-1	TRBD1	TRBJ1-1	few	TGCGCCAGCAGCGCACCGGGACAGGGGTTCTTGGGCACTGAAGCTTTCTTT	CASSAPGQGFLGTEAFF
TRBV6-2/TRBV6-3	TRBD2	TRBJ2-7	few	TGTGCCAGCAGGCAAGGGACTAGCGGGACGTACGAGCAGTACTTC	CASRQGTSGTYEQYF
TRBV7-9	-	TRBJ2-7	-	TGTGCCAGCAGCTTACCGGACAGTGCCTCCCTGAACGAGCAGTACTTC	CASSLPDSASLNEQYF
TRBV19	-	TRBJ2-2	few	TGTGCCAGTAGTATGGGGGTTGGGGGGGGCCGTGGCACCGGGGAGCTGTTTTTT	CASSMGVGGGRGTGELFF
TRBV14	-	TRBJ1-2	-	TGTGCCAGCAGCCAAATGAGGACAACTAACTATGGCTACACCTTC	CASSQMRTTNYGYTF
TRBV7-9	TRBD1	TRBJ1-2	-	TGTGCCAGCAGTTCCCCCCTGGGGGACAGGGACGACTATGGCTACACCTTC	CASSSPLGDRDDYGYTF
TRBV7-3	TRBD2	TRBJ2-3	many	TGTGCCAGCAGCCCCGAAGGGACTAGCGGGTACACAGATACGCAGTATTTT	CASSPEGTSGYTDTQYF
TRBV2	-	TRBJ2-1	few	TGTGCCAGCACCCGGGGAGGGGGCAGGGATGAGCAGTTCTTC	CASTRGGGRDEQFF